Listed below are T cell receptor beta chains from one sample, sequenced in a study of T cells after posttransplantation cyclophosphamide. Sequencing used immunoSEQ multiplex PCR; TCRdb keeps in-frame clones, though not all of them. Found here are 41,000 or so clones, no singletons; the ten largest cover more than 4.5%. Material: PBMCs. These receptor sequences come from a man aged 25-45 years in good health and a related stem cell transplant donor. Both conserved end residues are part of each CDR3. The D gene is left open where the match is weak. Clone size appears in some rows only: once, few, many, or a class for an expanded clone.

j_call: TRBJ2-5
cdr3_length: 19
v_call: TRBV24-1
d_call: TRBD2
clone_size: NA
cdr3_nt: TGTGCCACCAGTGACCCGAGGAAATCTAGCGGGGTAAGGATAGAGACCCAGTACTTC
cdr3_aa: CATSDPRKSSGVRIETQYF

j_call: TRBJ1-6
cdr3_length: 14
v_call: TRBV12-3/TRBV12-4
d_call: NA
clone_size: many
cdr3_nt: TGTGCCAGCAGTTTAATAGCGGGGAATTCACCCCTCCACTTT
cdr3_aa: CASSLIAGNSPLHF

j_call: TRBJ2-7
cdr3_length: 15
v_call: TRBV5-1
d_call: TRBD1
clone_size: many
cdr3_nt: TGCGCCAGCAGCTTAGAACCGGGACAGGGATACGAGCAGTACTTC
cdr3_aa: CASSLEPGQGYEQYF

j_call: TRBJ2-2
cdr3_length: 14
v_call: TRBV19
d_call: TRBD1
clone_size: many
cdr3_nt: TGTGCCAGTAGGCGGACAGGGAACACCGGGGAGCTGTTTTTT
cdr3_aa: CASRRTGNTGELFF

j_call: TRBJ2-3
cdr3_length: 17
v_call: TRBV2
d_call: TRBD2
clone_size: many
cdr3_nt: TGTGCCAGCAAGGGGACTAGCGGGGGGAGCCACACAGATACGCAGTATTTT
cdr3_aa: CASKGTSGGSHTDTQYF

j_call: TRBJ2-1
cdr3_length: 13
v_call: TRBV5-6
d_call: NA
clone_size: many
cdr3_nt: TGTGCCAGCAGCTTTCTATTGACAGGAGAGCAGTTCTTC
cdr3_aa: CASSFLLTGEQFF

j_call: TRBJ2-3
cdr3_length: 15
v_call: TRBV7-9
d_call: TRBD1
clone_size: many
cdr3_nt: TGTGCCAGCAGCCCGGGACAGACCGGGCCAGATACGCAGTATTTT
cdr3_aa: CASSPGQTGPDTQYF

j_call: TRBJ2-7
cdr3_length: 13
v_call: TRBV2
d_call: TRBD1
clone_size: many
cdr3_nt: TGTGCCAGCAGTGCACAGGGGTTCAACGAGCAGTACTTC
cdr3_aa: CASSAQGFNEQYF

j_call: TRBJ1-5
cdr3_length: 13
v_call: TRBV6-1
d_call: NA
clone_size: many
cdr3_nt: TGTGCCAGCAGTGAAGGCTACAATCAGCCCCAGCATTTT
cdr3_aa: CASSEGYNQPQHF

j_call: TRBJ2-7
cdr3_length: 14
v_call: TRBV6-2/TRBV6-3
d_call: TRBD2
clone_size: many
cdr3_nt: TGTGCCAGCAATGAGCGGGGGGTATCCTACGAGCAGTACTTC
cdr3_aa: CASNERGVSYEQYF

j_call: TRBJ1-2
cdr3_length: 14
v_call: TRBV4-1
d_call: NA
clone_size: many
cdr3_nt: TGCGCCAGCAGCCAATCGACAGCCGGCTATGGCTACACCTTC
cdr3_aa: CASSQSTAGYGYTF

j_call: TRBJ2-1
cdr3_length: 15
v_call: TRBV6-5
d_call: NA
clone_size: many
cdr3_nt: TGTGCCAGCAGTTACGAGGGGCTCACGAGGAATGAGCAGTTCTTC
cdr3_aa: CASSYEGLTRNEQFF

j_call: TRBJ2-7
cdr3_length: 14
v_call: TRBV15
d_call: TRBD1
clone_size: few
cdr3_nt: TGTGCCACCAGCACAGGGGGACAGGGGAGCGAGCAGTACTTC
cdr3_aa: CATSTGGQGSEQYF

j_call: TRBJ1-5
cdr3_length: 14
v_call: TRBV12-3/TRBV12-4
d_call: TRBD1
clone_size: many
cdr3_nt: TGTGCCAGCACCCTAACAGGGGGCAATCAGCCCCAGCATTTT
cdr3_aa: CASTLTGGNQPQHF

j_call: TRBJ2-1
cdr3_length: 16
v_call: TRBV5-1
d_call: TRBD2
clone_size: many
cdr3_nt: TGCGCCAGCAGCTTGGGGACTAGCGGGGTTTACAATGAGCAGTTCTTC
cdr3_aa: CASSLGTSGVYNEQFF

j_call: TRBJ2-1
cdr3_length: 14
v_call: TRBV12-3/TRBV12-4
d_call: TRBD2
clone_size: many
cdr3_nt: TGTGCCAGCAGTTTTATAGCGGGTCACAATGAGCAGTTCTTC
cdr3_aa: CASSFIAGHNEQFF

j_call: TRBJ1-1
cdr3_length: 18
v_call: TRBV18
d_call: NA
clone_size: many
cdr3_nt: TGTGCCAGCTCACCACTTTCCGGACAATCCCCTATGAACACTGAAGCTTTCTTT
cdr3_aa: CASSPLSGQSPMNTEAFF

j_call: TRBJ2-2
cdr3_length: 13
v_call: TRBV11-3
d_call: NA
clone_size: many
cdr3_nt: TGTGCCAGCACCAAGGACACCGCCGGGGAGCTGTTTTTT
cdr3_aa: CASTKDTAGELFF

j_call: TRBJ2-3
cdr3_length: 17
v_call: TRBV27
d_call: TRBD2
clone_size: many
cdr3_nt: TGTGCCAGCAGTTTAGCCCAGCGGGGGGCGATCACAGATACGCAGTATTTT
cdr3_aa: CASSLAQRGAITDTQYF

j_call: TRBJ2-4
cdr3_length: 17
v_call: TRBV12-3/TRBV12-4
d_call: TRBD2
clone_size: many
cdr3_nt: TGTGCCAGCAGGAAAGGTAGCGGGGGGGATACCAAAAACATTCAGTACTTC
cdr3_aa: CASRKGSGGDTKNIQYF

j_call: TRBJ2-2
cdr3_length: 16
v_call: TRBV12-5
d_call: TRBD2
clone_size: NA
cdr3_nt: TGTGCTAGTGGTTTGGGACTAGCGGGAAACACCGGGGAGCTGTTTTTT
cdr3_aa: CASGLGLAGNTGELFF

j_call: TRBJ1-1
cdr3_length: 15
v_call: TRBV25-1
d_call: TRBD1
clone_size: few
cdr3_nt: TGTGCCAGCAGTGAAACGACAGGGGGTTTCGCTGAAGCTTTCTTT
cdr3_aa: CASSETTGGFAEAFF

j_call: TRBJ2-7
cdr3_length: 12
v_call: TRBV6-5
d_call: NA
clone_size: NA
cdr3_nt: TGTGCCAGTTGCGGGGGCAGCGGTGAGCAGTACTTC
cdr3_aa: CASCGGSGEQYF

j_call: TRBJ1-6
cdr3_length: 12
v_call: TRBV19
d_call: NA
clone_size: many
cdr3_nt: TGTGCCAGTACCGAGAAGGGGAGGCCCCTCCACTTT
cdr3_aa: CASTEKGRPLHF

j_call: TRBJ1-1
cdr3_length: 13
v_call: TRBV5-6
d_call: TRBD1
clone_size: many
cdr3_nt: TGTGCCAGCAGCTTGGTGGCAGGGGGTAATGCTTTCTTT
cdr3_aa: CASSLVAGGNAFF

j_call: TRBJ1-2
cdr3_length: 12
v_call: TRBV29-1
d_call: NA
clone_size: NA
cdr3_nt: TGCAGCGTTGAAACGGACAGTGATGGCTACACCTTC
cdr3_aa: CSVETDSDGYTF

j_call: TRBJ2-3
cdr3_length: 19
v_call: TRBV6-2/TRBV6-3
d_call: TRBD1
clone_size: few
cdr3_nt: TGTGCCAGCAGTTACCTCCTGAGGGGGCAAAAATATGGCACAGATACGCAGTATTTT
cdr3_aa: CASSYLLRGQKYGTDTQYF

j_call: TRBJ2-2
cdr3_length: 15
v_call: TRBV6-2/TRBV6-3
d_call: TRBD1
clone_size: few
cdr3_nt: TGTGCCAGCAGTTACCGAGGACAGGGGACCGGGGAGCTGTTTTTT
cdr3_aa: CASSYRGQGTGELFF

j_call: TRBJ2-5
cdr3_length: 14
v_call: TRBV2
d_call: TRBD2
clone_size: many
cdr3_nt: TGTGCCAGTCAACGCCTAGCGGGGGGAGAGACCCAGTACTTC
cdr3_aa: CASQRLAGGETQYF

j_call: TRBJ2-3
cdr3_length: 14
v_call: TRBV11-2
d_call: NA
clone_size: few
cdr3_nt: TGTGCCAGCAGCTTAGATTTAGCGGCAGATACGCAGTATTTT
cdr3_aa: CASSLDLAADTQYF

j_call: TRBJ2-3
cdr3_length: 12
v_call: TRBV2
d_call: NA
clone_size: many
cdr3_nt: TGTGCCAGCAGGACAGTGGCAGATACGCAGTATTTT
cdr3_aa: CASRTVADTQYF

j_call: TRBJ1-5
cdr3_length: 15
v_call: TRBV11-2
d_call: NA
clone_size: many
cdr3_nt: TGTGCCAGCAGCTTAGAGGGGCATAGCAATCAGCCCCAGCATTTT
cdr3_aa: CASSLEGHSNQPQHF

j_call: TRBJ2-1
cdr3_length: 14
v_call: TRBV12-3/TRBV12-4
d_call: TRBD2
clone_size: many
cdr3_nt: TGTGCCAGCAGTTTATCTAGCGGGGGCCTTCGAAAGTTCTTC
cdr3_aa: CASSLSSGGLRKFF

j_call: TRBJ1-1
cdr3_length: 15
v_call: TRBV13
d_call: TRBD1
clone_size: many
cdr3_nt: TGTGCCAGCAGCTTTCTACAGGGGGAAAACACTGAAGCTTTCTTT
cdr3_aa: CASSFLQGENTEAFF

j_call: TRBJ1-6
cdr3_length: 14
v_call: TRBV28
d_call: NA
clone_size: many
cdr3_nt: TGTGCCAGCAGTTTGGGGGGGACTAATTCACCCCTCCACTTT
cdr3_aa: CASSLGGTNSPLHF

j_call: TRBJ1-5
cdr3_length: 12
v_call: TRBV6-2/TRBV6-3
d_call: TRBD1
clone_size: many
cdr3_nt: TGCGCCGCGGGGACAGTGCAGGAGCCCCAGCATTTT
cdr3_aa: CAAGTVQEPQHF

j_call: TRBJ2-1
cdr3_length: 13
v_call: TRBV25-1
d_call: NA
clone_size: many
cdr3_nt: TGTGCCAGCAGTGAATACCGTCTCAATGAGCAGTTCTTC
cdr3_aa: CASSEYRLNEQFF

j_call: TRBJ2-2
cdr3_length: 15
v_call: TRBV7-6
d_call: TRBD1
clone_size: NA
cdr3_nt: TGTGCCAGCAGCCGGACAGGGATAAACACCGGGGAGCTGTTTTTT
cdr3_aa: CASSRTGINTGELFF

j_call: TRBJ1-4
cdr3_length: 15
v_call: TRBV28
d_call: NA
clone_size: many
cdr3_nt: TGTGCCAGCAGTTTATACGGTGCAACTAATGAAAAACTGTTTTTT
cdr3_aa: CASSLYGATNEKLFF

j_call: TRBJ1-6
cdr3_length: 16
v_call: TRBV7-3
d_call: TRBD1
clone_size: many
cdr3_nt: TGTGCCAGCAGCATCTCGGGACAGGGAAGGAATTCACCCCTCCACTTT
cdr3_aa: CASSISGQGRNSPLHF

j_call: TRBJ1-1
cdr3_length: 14
v_call: TRBV4-1
d_call: NA
clone_size: many
cdr3_nt: TGCGCCAGCAGCAAAGGGGGGGGCAACCAGGTAGCTTTCTTT
cdr3_aa: CASSKGGGNQVAFF

j_call: TRBJ1-4
cdr3_length: 17
v_call: TRBV7-2
d_call: TRBD1
clone_size: many
cdr3_nt: TGTGCCAGCAGCTTAGATGCCAGGGGGCTGCGGCGTGAAAAACTGTTTTTT
cdr3_aa: CASSLDARGLRREKLFF

j_call: TRBJ1-5
cdr3_length: 14
v_call: TRBV6-1
d_call: NA
clone_size: many
cdr3_nt: TGTGCCAGCAGAAATACAGGGTTCGGGCAGCCCCAGCATTTT
cdr3_aa: CASRNTGFGQPQHF

j_call: TRBJ2-3
cdr3_length: 15
v_call: TRBV6-5
d_call: TRBD1
clone_size: NA
cdr3_nt: TGTGCCAGCAGTGCCGTGGGACAGGGGACAGATACGCAGTATTTT
cdr3_aa: CASSAVGQGTDTQYF

j_call: TRBJ2-3
cdr3_length: 14
v_call: TRBV27
d_call: NA
clone_size: few
cdr3_nt: TGTGCCAGCAGTTTATTTAGGCAGGCAGATACGCAGTATTTT
cdr3_aa: CASSLFRQADTQYF

j_call: TRBJ1-2
cdr3_length: 14
v_call: TRBV29-1
d_call: TRBD1
clone_size: NA
cdr3_nt: TGCAGCGTTGAAGTCGAACAGGGGCGATATGGCTACACCTTC
cdr3_aa: CSVEVEQGRYGYTF

j_call: TRBJ2-2
cdr3_length: 14
v_call: TRBV6-5
d_call: NA
clone_size: few
cdr3_nt: TGTGCCAGCAGTTGGGGACAGAACACCGGGGAGCTGTTTTTT
cdr3_aa: CASSWGQNTGELFF

j_call: TRBJ1-5
cdr3_length: 16
v_call: TRBV28
d_call: NA
clone_size: few
cdr3_nt: TGTGCCAGCACCCACTTCCCTTCGGGGGTCGAACAGCCCCAGCATTTT
cdr3_aa: CASTHFPSGVEQPQHF

j_call: TRBJ1-2
cdr3_length: 15
v_call: TRBV10-2
d_call: NA
clone_size: many
cdr3_nt: TGCGCCAGCAGTGAGATGGGGGCGCGAGGCTATGGCTACACCTTC
cdr3_aa: CASSEMGARGYGYTF

j_call: TRBJ1-2
cdr3_length: 12
v_call: TRBV19
d_call: NA
clone_size: many
cdr3_nt: TGTGCCAGTAGTGTCGGAGGGCAGGGCTACACCTTC
cdr3_aa: CASSVGGQGYTF

j_call: TRBJ1-2
cdr3_length: 12
v_call: TRBV2
d_call: NA
clone_size: many
cdr3_nt: TGTGCCAGCAGTGCGTCTAACTATGGCTACACCTTC
cdr3_aa: CASSASNYGYTF

j_call: TRBJ2-7
cdr3_length: 13
v_call: TRBV2
d_call: TRBD1
clone_size: many
cdr3_nt: TGTGCCACCAAACTGGGGACAGAGTACGAGCAGTACTTC
cdr3_aa: CATKLGTEYEQYF

j_call: TRBJ1-1
cdr3_length: 15
v_call: TRBV15
d_call: TRBD1
clone_size: many
cdr3_nt: TGTGCCACCAGCCACAGACAGGGGGCGGATACTGAAGCTTTCTTT
cdr3_aa: CATSHRQGADTEAFF

j_call: TRBJ2-2
cdr3_length: 18
v_call: TRBV19
d_call: TRBD1
clone_size: many
cdr3_nt: TGTGCCAGTAGTATAGTGGGACTGGGACAGGGTAGCACCGGGGAGCTGTTTTTT
cdr3_aa: CASSIVGLGQGSTGELFF

j_call: TRBJ1-5
cdr3_length: 16
v_call: TRBV12-3/TRBV12-4
d_call: TRBD1
clone_size: many
cdr3_nt: TGTGCCAGCAGCGCAGGACAGGGTCCGGGTAGTCAGCCCCAGCATTTT
cdr3_aa: CASSAGQGPGSQPQHF